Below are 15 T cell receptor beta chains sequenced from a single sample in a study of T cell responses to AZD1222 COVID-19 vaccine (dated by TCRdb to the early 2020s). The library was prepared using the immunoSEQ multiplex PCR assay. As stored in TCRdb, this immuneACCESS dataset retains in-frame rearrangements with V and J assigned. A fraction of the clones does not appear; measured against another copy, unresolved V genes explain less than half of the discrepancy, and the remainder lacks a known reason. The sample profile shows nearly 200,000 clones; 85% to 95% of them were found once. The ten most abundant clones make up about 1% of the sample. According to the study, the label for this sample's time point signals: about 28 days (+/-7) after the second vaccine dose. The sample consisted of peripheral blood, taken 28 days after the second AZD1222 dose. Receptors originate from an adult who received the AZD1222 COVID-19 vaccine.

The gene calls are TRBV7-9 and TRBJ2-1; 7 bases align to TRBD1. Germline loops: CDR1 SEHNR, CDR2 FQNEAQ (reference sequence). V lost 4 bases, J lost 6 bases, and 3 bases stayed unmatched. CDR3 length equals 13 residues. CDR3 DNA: TGTGCCAGCAGCTCAAACAGGGGCAATGAGCAGTTCTTC. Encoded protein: CASSSNRGNEQFF.

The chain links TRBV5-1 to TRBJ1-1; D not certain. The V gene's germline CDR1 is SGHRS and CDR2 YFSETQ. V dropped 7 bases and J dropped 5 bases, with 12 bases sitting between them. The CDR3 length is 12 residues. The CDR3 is CASQSPGTEAFF. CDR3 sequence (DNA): TGCGCCAGCCAATCCCCGGGAACTGAAGCTTTCTTT.

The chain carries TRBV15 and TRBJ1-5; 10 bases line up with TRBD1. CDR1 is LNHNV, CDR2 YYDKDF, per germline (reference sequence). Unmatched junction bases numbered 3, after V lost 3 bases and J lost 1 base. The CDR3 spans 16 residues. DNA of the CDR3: TGTGCCACCAGCAGGGGGACAGGGGCCAGCAATCAGCCCCAGCATTTT. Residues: CATSRGTGASNQPQHF.

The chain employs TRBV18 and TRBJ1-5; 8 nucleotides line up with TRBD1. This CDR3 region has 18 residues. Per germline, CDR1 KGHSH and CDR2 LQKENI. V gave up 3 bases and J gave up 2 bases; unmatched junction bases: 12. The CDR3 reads CASSPSGGPPGGNQPQHF. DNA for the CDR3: TGTGCCAGCTCACCGTCAGGGGGCCCTCCTGGGGGCAATCAGCCCCAGCATTTT.

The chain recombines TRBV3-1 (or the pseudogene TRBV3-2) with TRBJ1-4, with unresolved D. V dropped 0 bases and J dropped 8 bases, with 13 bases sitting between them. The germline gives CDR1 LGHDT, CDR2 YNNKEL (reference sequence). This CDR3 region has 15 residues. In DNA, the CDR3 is TGTGCCAGCAGCCAAGATATGCGGGCCGGAGAAAAACTGTTTTTT. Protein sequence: CASSQDMRAGEKLFF.

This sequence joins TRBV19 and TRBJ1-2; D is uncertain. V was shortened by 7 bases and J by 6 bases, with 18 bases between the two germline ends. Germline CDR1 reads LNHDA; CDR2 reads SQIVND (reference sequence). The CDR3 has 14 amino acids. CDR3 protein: CASKIDTIWDGYTF. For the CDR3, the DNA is TGTGCCAGTAAGATAGACACCATATGGGATGGCTACACCTTC.

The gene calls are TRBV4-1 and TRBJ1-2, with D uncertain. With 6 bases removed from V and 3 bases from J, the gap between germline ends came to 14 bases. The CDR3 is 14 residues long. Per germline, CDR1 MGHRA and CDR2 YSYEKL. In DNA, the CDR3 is TGCGCCAGCAGACTTCCCGGCAGCCACTATGGCTACACCTTC. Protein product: CASRLPGSHYGYTF.

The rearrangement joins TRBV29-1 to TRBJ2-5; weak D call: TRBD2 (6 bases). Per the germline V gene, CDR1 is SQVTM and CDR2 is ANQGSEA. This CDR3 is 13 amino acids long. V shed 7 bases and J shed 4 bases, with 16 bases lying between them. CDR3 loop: CSGGVLGGETQYF. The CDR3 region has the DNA TGCAGCGGCGGGGTCCTGGGGGGAGAGACCCAGTACTTC.

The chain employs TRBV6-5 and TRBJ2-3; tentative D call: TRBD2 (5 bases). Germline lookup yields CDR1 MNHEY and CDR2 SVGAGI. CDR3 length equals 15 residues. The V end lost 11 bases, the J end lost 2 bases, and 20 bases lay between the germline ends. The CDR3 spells CAAARGLGFTDTQYF. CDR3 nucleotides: TGTGCCGCGGCTAGAGGGTTGGGCTTCACAGATACGCAGTATTTT.

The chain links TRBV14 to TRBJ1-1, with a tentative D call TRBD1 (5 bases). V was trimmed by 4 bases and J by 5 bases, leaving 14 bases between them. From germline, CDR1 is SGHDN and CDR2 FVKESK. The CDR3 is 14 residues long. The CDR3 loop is CASSPPWGRTEAFF. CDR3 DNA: TGTGCCAGCAGCCCCCCCTGGGGACGGACTGAAGCTTTCTTT. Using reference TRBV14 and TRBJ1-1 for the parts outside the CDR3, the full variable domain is EAGVTQFPSHSVIEKGQTVTLRCDPISGHDNLYWYRRVMGKEIKFLLHFVKESKQDESGMPNNRFLAERTGGTYSTLKVQPAELEDSGVYFCASSPPWGRTEAFFGQGTRLTVV.

CDR3 sequence: CASSLDRGRTEAFF. The CDR3 DNA reads as TGTGCCAGCAGCTTGGACAGGGGGCGAACTGAAGCTTTCTTT. The genes are TRBV13 and TRBJ1-1, with TRBD1 matching over 11 bases. CDR1 is PRHDT, CDR2 FYEKMQ, per germline (reference sequence). V dropped 3 bases and J dropped 5; count of bases not matched to a gene: 2. The CDR3 is made up of 14 amino acids. The whole variable domain, filled in from reference TRBV13 and TRBJ1-1, reads AAGVIQSPRHLIKEKRETATLKCYPIPRHDTVYWYQQGPGQDPQFLISFYEKMQSDKGSIPDRFSAQQFSDYHSELNMSSLELGDSALYFCASSLDRGRTEAFFGQGTRLTVV.

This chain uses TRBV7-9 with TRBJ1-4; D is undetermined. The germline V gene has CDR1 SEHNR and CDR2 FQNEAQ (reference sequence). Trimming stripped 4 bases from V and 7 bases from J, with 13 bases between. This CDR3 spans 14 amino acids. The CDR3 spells CASSSEDYGEKLFF. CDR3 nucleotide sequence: TGTGCCAGCAGCTCGGAGGACTACGGTGAAAAACTGTTTTTT.

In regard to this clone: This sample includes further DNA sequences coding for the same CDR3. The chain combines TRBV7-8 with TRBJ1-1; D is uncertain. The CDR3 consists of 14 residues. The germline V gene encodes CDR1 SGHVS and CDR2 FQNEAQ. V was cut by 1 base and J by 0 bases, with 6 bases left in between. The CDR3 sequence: CASSLGGLNTEAFF. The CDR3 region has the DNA TGTGCCAGCAGCTTAGGAGGCTTGAACACTGAAGCTTTCTTT.

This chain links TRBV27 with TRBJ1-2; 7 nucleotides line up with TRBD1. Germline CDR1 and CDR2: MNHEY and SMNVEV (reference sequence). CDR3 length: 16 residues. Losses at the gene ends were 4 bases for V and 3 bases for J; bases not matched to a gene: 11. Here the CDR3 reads CASSSATGRGDYGYTF. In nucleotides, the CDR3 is TGTGCCAGCAGTTCCGCGACAGGGAGGGGAGACTATGGCTACACCTTC.

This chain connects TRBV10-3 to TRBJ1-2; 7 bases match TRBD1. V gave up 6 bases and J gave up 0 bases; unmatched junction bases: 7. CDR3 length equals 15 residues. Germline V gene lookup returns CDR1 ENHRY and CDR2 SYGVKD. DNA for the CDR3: TGTGCCATCAGCACCGGGACAGCTGCTAACTATGGCTACACCTTC. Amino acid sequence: CAISTGTAANYGYTF.